This T cell receptor beta chain was documented in a study of breast tumors, draining lymph nodes, adjacent tissues (dated by TCRdb to between 2015 and 2016). Broadly, across the study: In breast cancer patients, the study compared the TCR beta repertoires of tumor, adjacent nontumor tissue and axillary lymph nodes. In human breast cancer, the study set out to assess how tumor, surrounding tissue and draining lymph node repertoires relate to one another and whether T cells might be exchanged between them.

A distance of 15 bases separates the germline ends of V and J, which lose 5 bases and 7 bases respectively. Including cysteine and phenylalanine, the CDR3 has 14 amino acids. CDR3 DNA only is kept here, 42 bases in frame from base 1. The germline V gene specifies SGHRS as CDR1 and YFSETQ as CDR2. In this sample, this clonotype turned up many times. It lacks a known antigen. Base quality data are lacking; no much larger clone is found one base away. The lymph node samples were taken from the axillary draining lymph nodes of breast cancer patients. The instrument given in TCRdb is Illumina HiSeq 2000. Multiplex PCR amplification was used to generate the TCR beta chain libraries. High-throughput sequencing was used to analyze the amplified TCR beta chain products. The public reads were reanalyzed by TCRdb: fastp trimming at Q25, MiXCR alignment, in-frame beta chains only. Here each entry gathers all rows of one CDR3 protein and keeps the most common genes and DNA. Here the sample has roughly 260,000 distinct CDR3 sequences; about 33% occur a single time. 0.85% to 1.3% of the sample is in the top ten clones.

The paper's findings and limits, for the study overall: T-cell repertoire diversity in tumors was found to be lower than in lymph nodes but higher than in nontumor tissue, and preferential V and J gene usage was observed. The data were considered consistent with the idea that most tumor T cells come from the lymph node and then expand in tumor tissue. Rather than being directly demonstrated, the conclusion that tumor T cells originate in lymph nodes was presented as consistent with a hypothesis. Tumor and nontumor tissue repertoires were significantly more similar in luminal-like than in basal-like breast cancer.

The rearranged segments are TRBV5-1 and TRBJ2-2; the D gene is not confidently resolved. The material sequenced was axillary lymph node tissue. The sequence derives from a female donor with breast cancer. Some clones in this sample may be carry-over from other donors' samples. The CDR3 reads CASRGGKDGGELFF. Read as DNA, the sequence is TGCGCCAGCAGGGGCGGTAAGGATGGCGGGGAGCTGTTTTTT. The reference TRBV5-1 and TRBJ2-2 proteins fill in what lies around the CDR3, so the full variable domain reads KAGVTQTPRYLIKTRGQQVTLSCSPISGHRSVSWYQQTPGQGLQFLFEYFSETQRNKGNFPGRFSGRQFSNSRSEMNVSTLELGDSALYLCASRGGKDGGELFFGEGSRLTVL.